The rows below give T cell receptor beta chains drawn from one sample of a study of OX40 agonist ivuxolimab in advanced cancers. Using immunoSEQ multiplex PCR, the repertoire was profiled, and TCRdb retains in-frame clones only, with some absent. The table shows tens of thousands of clones, with 90% occurring only once. Sample: CD4+ or CD8+ T cells sorted from blood, taken in a trial of the OX40 agonist ivuxolimab. The receptor set was obtained from an adult with an advanced solid tumor such as melanoma, head and neck, liver or kidney cancer. Each CDR3 is given with its conserved first and last residue. A D gene is named only where the DNA matches it firmly. Clone size is stated in some rows and not others, as once, few, many or a class when expanded.

d_gene	v_gene	j_gene	abundance	CDR3nt	CDR3aa
TRBD2	TRBV15	TRBJ2-1	once	TGTGCCACCAGCAGAGATGGCCTAGCGGGAGGGGATGAGCAGTTCTTC	CATSRDGLAGGDEQFF
NA	TRBV2	TRBJ2-7	once	TGTGCCAGCAGTGATGGGGTCGTTGGCTACGAGCAGTACTTC	CASSDGVVGYEQYF
NA	TRBV29-1	TRBJ1-3	NA	TGCAGCGTTTCAACAAGAAACTCTGGAAACACCATATATTTT	CSVSTRNSGNTIYF
NA	TRBV19	TRBJ2-4	NA	TGTGCCAGTAGTGGAGTGAGGGACGGGAAAAACATTCAGTACTTC	CASSGVRDGKNIQYF
NA	TRBV5-8	TRBJ2-1	NA	TGTGCCAGCAGCTTGGCCGGCCAGTCCTACAATGAGCAGTTCTTC	CASSLAGQSYNEQFF
TRBD1	TRBV5-1	TRBJ1-2	NA	TGCGCCAGCAGCCAAACAGGGGCGAACTATGGCTACACCTTC	CASSQTGANYGYTF
TRBD2	TRBV19	TRBJ2-3	NA	TGTGCCTGTAGGGGTAGCGGGAGGGCCTTCACAGATACGCAGTATTTT	CACRGSGRAFTDTQYF
NA	TRBV2	TRBJ1-2	NA	TGTGCCAGGGCACAGGGCCTCTATGGCTACACCTTC	CARAQGLYGYTF
NA	TRBV7-2	TRBJ1-2	NA	TGTGCCAGCAGCTTAGCGAAGGCAGGGAAAGGCTACACCTTC	CASSLAKAGKGYTF
TRBD1	TRBV28	TRBJ2-7	NA	TGTGCCAGCAGTCCTTCCCCGGGACAGGGTTCCTACGAGCAGTACTTC	CASSPSPGQGSYEQYF
TRBD1	TRBV10-2	TRBJ1-5	NA	TGCGCCAGCAGTGGACAGGGGGATCAGCCCCAGCATTTT	CASSGQGDQPQHF
NA	TRBV7-9	TRBJ1-5	NA	TGTGCCAGCAGCTTCCGAGATAATCAGCCCCAGCATTTT	CASSFRDNQPQHF
NA	TRBV7-3	TRBJ2-3	NA	TGTGCCAGCAGCTTAAGTCAGGGTAGGACAGATACGCAGTATTTT	CASSLSQGRTDTQYF
NA	TRBV7-3	TRBJ2-2	NA	TGTGCCAGCAGCCAATCCTGGAACACCGGGGAGCTGTTTTTT	CASSQSWNTGELFF